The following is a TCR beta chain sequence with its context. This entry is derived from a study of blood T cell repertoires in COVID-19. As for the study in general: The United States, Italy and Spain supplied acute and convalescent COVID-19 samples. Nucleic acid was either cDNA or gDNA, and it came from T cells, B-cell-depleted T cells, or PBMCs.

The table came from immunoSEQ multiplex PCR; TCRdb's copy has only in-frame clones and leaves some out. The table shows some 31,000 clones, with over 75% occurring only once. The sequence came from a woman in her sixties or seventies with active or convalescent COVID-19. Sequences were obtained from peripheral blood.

The CDR3 sequence: CASSTGNRDSSTDTQYF. In DNA, the CDR3 is TGTGCCAGCAGCACGGGAAACCGGGACAGCAGCACAGATACGCAGTATTTT. This sequence joins TRBV7-8 and TRBJ2-3; 7 bases are shared with TRBD1. V was clipped by 5 bases and J by 0 bases; unmatched bases: 11. This CDR3 has 17 amino acids. CDR1 and CDR2 (germline): SGHVS, FQNEAQ.